A selection of T cell receptor beta chains follows, all from one sample in a study of CD8+ T cells in alopecia areata. Data came from immunoSEQ multiplex PCR; TCRdb stores just in-frame clones and leaves some out. The sample lists approximately 99,000 clones, around 59% occurring once. Sequenced: CD8+ T cells sorted from blood. The source is a human donor in good health. Both conserved end residues are part of each CDR3. Fields, in order: J gene, CDR3 length, V gene, D gene, clone size, CDR3 DNA, CDR3 protein. D genes are given only for firm matches. Clone size is stated in some rows and not others, as once, few, many or a class when expanded.

J: TRBJ2-1
length: 12
V: TRBV13
D: -
size: few
DNA: TGTGCCAGCAGCTTGTCCTACAATGAGCAGTTCTTC
CDR3: CASSLSYNEQFF

J: TRBJ2-5
length: 16
V: TRBV27
D: TRBD2
size: -
DNA: TGTGCCAGCAGGGTGCTAGCGGGGCGGCCACAAGAGACCCAGTACTTC
CDR3: CASRVLAGRPQETQYF

J: TRBJ1-2
length: 12
V: TRBV29-1
D: -
size: few
DNA: TGCAGCGTTGGAGGGTTTGACTATGGCTACACCTTC
CDR3: CSVGGFDYGYTF

J: TRBJ2-1
length: 13
V: TRBV27
D: -
size: -
DNA: TGTGCCAGCAGCCTCTATACCTACAATGAGCAGTTCTTC
CDR3: CASSLYTYNEQFF

J: TRBJ2-5
length: 15
V: TRBV9
D: -
size: -
DNA: TGTGCCAGCAGCGTAGGAAGGGCGAGTCAAGAGACCCAGTACTTC
CDR3: CASSVGRASQETQYF

J: TRBJ2-3
length: 14
V: TRBV13
D: TRBD2
size: -
DNA: TGTGCCAGCAGTGTCGGGAGGCGCACAGATACGCAGTATTTT
CDR3: CASSVGRRTDTQYF

J: TRBJ2-2
length: 17
V: TRBV29-1
D: TRBD2
size: -
DNA: TGCAGCGTTGAAGGATTAGCGGGGGGTCAGAACACCGGGGAGCTGTTTTTT
CDR3: CSVEGLAGGQNTGELFF

J: TRBJ2-1
length: 12
V: TRBV28
D: -
size: few
DNA: TGTGCCAGCAGTTCCCCAGGGGATGAGCAGTTCTTC
CDR3: CASSSPGDEQFF

J: TRBJ1-6
length: 15
V: TRBV18
D: TRBD1
size: -
DNA: TGTGCCAGCTCACCCGGACAGGTTGAAGGTTCACCCCTCCACTTT
CDR3: CASSPGQVEGSPLHF

J: TRBJ1-1
length: 14
V: TRBV6-6
D: -
size: -
DNA: TGTGCCAGCAGTCAACAGGGTGCGGACACTGAAGCTTTCTTT
CDR3: CASSQQGADTEAFF

J: TRBJ2-5
length: 17
V: TRBV4-3
D: TRBD2
size: few
DNA: TGCGCCAGCAGCCAAGAAGGGCTAGCGGGGGGGAAAGAGACCCAGTACTTC
CDR3: CASSQEGLAGGKETQYF

J: TRBJ2-7
length: 15
V: TRBV2
D: -
size: -
DNA: TGTGCCAGCAGTGAATGGTTGGGGACAACATACGAGCAGTACTTC
CDR3: CASSEWLGTTYEQYF

J: TRBJ2-4
length: 15
V: TRBV2
D: -
size: -
DNA: TGTGCCAGCAGTGGCCCCCAGCAAGACAAAAACATTCAGTACTTC
CDR3: CASSGPQQDKNIQYF

J: TRBJ1-1
length: 13
V: TRBV10-3
D: -
size: -
DNA: TGTGCCATCAGAGGGGGGATCGGTACTGAAGCTTTCTTT
CDR3: CAIRGGIGTEAFF

J: TRBJ2-3
length: 15
V: TRBV7-9
D: -
size: -
DNA: TGTGCCAGCAGCTTAGCGGGACCTTTCCGGGATACGCAGTATTTT
CDR3: CASSLAGPFRDTQYF

J: TRBJ2-1
length: 12
V: TRBV30
D: -
size: -
DNA: TGTGCCTGGAGCCAGCCCCCCAATGAGCAGTTCTTC
CDR3: CAWSQPPNEQFF

J: TRBJ1-2
length: 14
V: TRBV29-1
D: TRBD1
size: few
DNA: TGCAGCGTTGATAGACAGGGGCGCAACTATGGCTACACCTTC
CDR3: CSVDRQGRNYGYTF

J: TRBJ1-5
length: 15
V: TRBV9
D: -
size: -
DNA: TGTGCCAGCAGCGTAGAGCCGAGCCTCAATCAGCCCCAGCATTTT
CDR3: CASSVEPSLNQPQHF

J: TRBJ1-2
length: 16
V: TRBV29-1
D: -
size: few
DNA: TGCAGCGCCCACCCGATGGGGTCCCAGGGAAACTATGGCTACACCTTC
CDR3: CSAHPMGSQGNYGYTF

J: TRBJ2-3
length: 15
V: TRBV15
D: -
size: -
DNA: TGTGCCACCAGCAGAGAAGGGTCGGACACAGATACGCAGTATTTT
CDR3: CATSREGSDTDTQYF

J: TRBJ2-3
length: 12
V: TRBV5-6
D: -
size: -
DNA: TGTGCCAGCAGCGGGCTCGGGGGACCGGGGTATTTT
CDR3: CASSGLGGPGYF

J: TRBJ1-2
length: 15
V: TRBV29-1
D: -
size: few
DNA: TGCAGCGTTGAACGCAGGGATGCGGACTACTATGGCTACACCTTC
CDR3: CSVERRDADYYGYTF

J: TRBJ1-2
length: 13
V: TRBV7-9
D: -
size: -
DNA: TGTGCCAGCAGCCCCCCTGGGGTTTATGGCTACACCTTC
CDR3: CASSPPGVYGYTF

J: TRBJ2-7
length: 12
V: TRBV4-1
D: -
size: -
DNA: TGCGCCAGCAGCCACGTGGGGGCCGAGCAGTACTTC
CDR3: CASSHVGAEQYF

J: TRBJ2-5
length: 14
V: TRBV25-1
D: -
size: -
DNA: TGTGCCAGCAGTTCCCCAGGGGTCGGAGAGACCCAGTACTTC
CDR3: CASSSPGVGETQYF

J: TRBJ2-5
length: 14
V: TRBV28
D: -
size: -
DNA: TGTGCCAGCGGGAGACTAGAGCCCCAAGAGACCCAGTACTTC
CDR3: CASGRLEPQETQYF

J: TRBJ2-5
length: 14
V: TRBV28
D: TRBD1
size: -
DNA: TGTGCCAGCAGTTCCCACAGGGGGCCAGAGACCCAGTACTTC
CDR3: CASSSHRGPETQYF

J: TRBJ2-1
length: 17
V: TRBV4-2
D: TRBD2
size: -
DNA: TGTGCCAGCAGCCAAGATCTTGACCTAGCGGGGGGGCGGGAGCAGTTCTTC
CDR3: CASSQDLDLAGGREQFF

J: TRBJ1-2
length: 14
V: TRBV5-6
D: TRBD1
size: -
DNA: TGTGCCAGCAGCTTGTCGGGACAGACCTATGGCTACACCTTC
CDR3: CASSLSGQTYGYTF